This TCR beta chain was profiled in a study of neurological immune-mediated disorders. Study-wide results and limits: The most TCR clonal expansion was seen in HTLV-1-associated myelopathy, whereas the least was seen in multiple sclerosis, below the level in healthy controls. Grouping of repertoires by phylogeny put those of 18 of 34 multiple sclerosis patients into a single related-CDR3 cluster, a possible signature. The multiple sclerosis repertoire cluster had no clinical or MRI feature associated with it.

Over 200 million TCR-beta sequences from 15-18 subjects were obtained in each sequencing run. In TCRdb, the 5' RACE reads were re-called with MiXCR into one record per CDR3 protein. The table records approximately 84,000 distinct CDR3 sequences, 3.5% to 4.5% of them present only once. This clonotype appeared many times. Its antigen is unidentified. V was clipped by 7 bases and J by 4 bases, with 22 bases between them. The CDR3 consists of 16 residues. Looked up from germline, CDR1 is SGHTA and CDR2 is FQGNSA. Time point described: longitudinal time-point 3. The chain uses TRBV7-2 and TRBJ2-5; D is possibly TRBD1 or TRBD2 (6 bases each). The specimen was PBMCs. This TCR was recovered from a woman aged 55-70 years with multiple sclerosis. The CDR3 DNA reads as TGTGCCAGCACCCCACCCGGGGGCCCTAGGGGAGAGACCCAGTACTTC. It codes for CASTPPGGPRGETQYF. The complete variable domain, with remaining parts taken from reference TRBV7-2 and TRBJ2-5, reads GAGVSQSPSNKVTEKGKDVELRCDPISGHTALYWYRQSLGQGLEFLIYFQGNSAPDKSGLPSDRFSAERTGGSVSTLTIQRTQQEDSAVYLCASTPPGGPRGETQYFGPGTRLLVL.